Ten or more counts support the clone carrying this T cell receptor beta chain. Its antigen is still unknown. This specimen belongs to a study of spatial heterogeneity in lung cancer. As for the study in general: Every unique TCR and UMI combination, on average, appeared more than ten times in raw reads. Study-level points and caveats: Expanded intratumoral alpha and beta TCR counts tracked tumor mutation counts. Coverage was estimated at about 7.2% of tumor T cells for alpha chains and approximately 13% for beta chains.

TCRdb ran MiXCR on the 5' RACE reads and lists one entry per CDR3 protein. Among 20,000 to 25,000 distinct CDR3 sequences, around 5% were seen once, and the ten largest hold around 9%. Specified time point: sample taken at primary tumor resection. The CDR3 is 16 residues long. Germline V gene lookup returns CDR1 LNHNV and CDR2 YYDKDF (reference sequence). The ends lost 3 bases at V and 7 bases at J; junction bases unmatched: 9. This rearrangement joins TRBV15 to TRBJ1-6; 7 nucleotides line up with TRBD1. This specimen consisted of lung tumor tissue, obtained at surgery. The clonotype comes from a male donor with early-stage non-small cell lung cancer. The CDR3 DNA sequence: TGTGCCACCAGCAGGCAGGGGGTAGGCGGGAATTCACCCCTCCACTTT. This translates into CATSRQGVGGNSPLHF.